A selection of T cell receptor beta chains follows, all from one sample in a study of OX40 agonist ivuxolimab in advanced cancers. Produced via immunoSEQ multiplex PCR; TCRdb's table is partial and in-frame only. The sample lists 60,000 to 85,000 clones, 75% to 90% occurring once. The specimen comprised CD4+ or CD8+ T cells sorted from blood, sampled in a trial of the OX40 agonist ivuxolimab. These receptors were obtained from an adult with an advanced solid tumor such as melanoma, head and neck, liver or kidney cancer. Both conserved end residues are part of each CDR3. D genes are given only for firm matches. The listing skips clone size in some rows; elsewhere it reads once, few, many or a size class.

D	J	size	V	CDR3	DNA
TRBD2	TRBJ2-3	once	TRBV10-3	CAISARTRSDTQYF	TGTGCCATCAGTGCAAGGACTAGATCAGATACGCAGTATTTT
NA	TRBJ2-7	NA	TRBV30	CAWSGQALYEQYF	TGTGCCTGGAGTGGACAGGCTCTCTACGAGCAGTACTTC
NA	TRBJ2-1	NA	TRBV7-6	CASSLGQVGNEQFF	TGTGCCAGCAGCTTAGGACAGGTTGGCAATGAGCAGTTCTTC
NA	TRBJ2-7	NA	TRBV5-4	CASSRTGQSSYEQYF	TGTGCCAGCAGCCGTACTGGGCAGAGCTCCTACGAGCAGTACTTC
TRBD1	TRBJ1-1	once	TRBV6-5	CASSRQGGTEAFF	TGTGCCAGCAGCAGACAGGGTGGGACTGAAGCTTTCTTT
TRBD1	TRBJ1-5	NA	TRBV10-1	CASRPDRGSGQPQHF	TGCGCCAGCAGACCCGACAGGGGTAGTGGTCAGCCCCAGCATTTT
NA	TRBJ1-1	NA	TRBV6-6	CASSLDSNTEAFF	TGTGCCAGCAGTCTCGATTCGAACACTGAAGCTTTCTTT
NA	TRBJ1-4	NA	TRBV19	CASSIGGNWNEKLFF	TGTGCCAGTAGTATAGGGGGGAATTGGAATGAAAAACTGTTTTTT
NA	TRBJ2-6	NA	TRBV7-8	CASSGARQQSGANVLTF	TGTGCCAGCAGCGGCGCCCGACAGCAGTCTGGGGCCAACGTCCTGACTTTC
NA	TRBJ2-1	NA	TRBV28	CASTPPNYNEQFF	TGTGCCAGCACCCCCCCTAACTACAATGAGCAGTTCTTC
NA	TRBJ2-4	NA	TRBV27	CASSLSFRRVGGNSKNIQYF	TGTGCCAGCAGTTTATCGTTTCGCAGGGTTGGGGGGAATTCCAAAAACATTCAGTACTTC
TRBD1	TRBJ1-6	NA	TRBV7-6	CASSRSQGFQGASPLHF	TGTGCCAGCAGCCGCTCTCAAGGGTTTCAGGGGGCTTCACCCCTCCACTTT
NA	TRBJ1-5	NA	TRBV28	CASKKTSGYNQPQHF	TGTGCCAGCAAAAAAACCTCCGGATACAATCAGCCCCAGCATTTT
TRBD1	TRBJ1-1	NA	TRBV28	CASSLWTGGGRGNRCFF	TGTGCCAGCAGTTTATGGACAGGGGGCGGACGAGGAAATCGGTGTTTCTTT
TRBD1	TRBJ2-7	NA	TRBV14	CASSREQGAYTYEQYF	TGTGCCAGCAGCCGGGAACAGGGGGCCTATACCTACGAGCAGTACTTC
NA	TRBJ2-7	NA	TRBV4-1	CASSQSHSNWDEQYF	TGCGCCAGCAGCCAGTCACATTCCAATTGGGACGAGCAGTACTTC
NA	TRBJ2-2	NA	TRBV27	CASSSDSYPTGELFF	TGTGCCAGCAGCTCCGACAGTTACCCCACCGGGGAGCTGTTTTTT
NA	TRBJ2-7	NA	TRBV27	CASSFGGESSYEQYF	TGTGCCAGCAGTTTCGGCGGGGAGAGCTCCTACGAGCAGTACTTC
NA	TRBJ2-1	NA	TRBV30	CAWSALLNNEQFF	TGTGCCTGGAGTGCATTATTGAACAATGAGCAGTTCTTC
NA	TRBJ1-3	once	TRBV28	CASSFQLSGNTIYF	TGTGCCAGCAGTTTTCAGCTCTCTGGAAACACCATATATTTT
TRBD2	TRBJ2-7	NA	TRBV28	CASRASGTSYEQYF	TGTGCCAGCAGGGCTAGCGGGACCTCCTACGAGCAGTACTTC
NA	TRBJ1-1	NA	TRBV2	CASSRPGQNTEAFF	TGTGCCAGCAGTCGACCGGGACAGAACACTGAAGCTTTCTTT
NA	TRBJ1-2	NA	TRBV6-1	CASSEAFGGIYGYTF	TGTGCCAGCAGTGAAGCGTTCGGGGGAATCTATGGCTACACCTTC
TRBD2	TRBJ2-5	NA	TRBV14	CASSQWSGRLETQYF	TGTGCCAGCAGCCAATGGTCCGGGAGGCTGGAGACCCAGTACTTC
NA	TRBJ1-2	once	TRBV19	CATRPRGGGNYGYTF	TGTGCCACCCGCCCCCGCGGAGGTGGAAACTATGGCTACACCTTC
TRBD2	TRBJ2-1	NA	TRBV5-6	CASSLDPPASGNEQFF	TGTGCCAGCAGCTTGGACCCCCCCGCTAGCGGGAATGAGCAGTTCTTC
TRBD2	TRBJ2-1	NA	TRBV11-2	CASSTGLAGAISYNEQFF	TGTGCCAGCAGCACGGGACTAGCGGGAGCCATTTCGTACAATGAGCAGTTCTTC
NA	TRBJ2-7	NA	TRBV14	CASSQESMNYEQYF	TGTGCCAGCAGCCAAGAATCCATGAACTACGAGCAGTACTTC
NA	TRBJ2-3	NA	TRBV27	CASSSPGTPGADTQYF	TGTGCCAGCAGCTCTCCCGGGACTCCGGGCGCAGATACGCAGTATTTT
NA	TRBJ1-1	NA	TRBV5-1	CASSFSGGTEAFF	TGCGCCAGCAGCTTTAGCGGAGGGACTGAAGCTTTCTTT
NA	TRBJ1-5	NA	TRBV9	CASSVLRDGQPQHF	TGTGCCAGCAGCGTATTACGTGATGGACAGCCCCAGCATTTT
TRBD2	TRBJ2-2	NA	TRBV14	CASSQVLRGAGELFF	TGTGCCAGCAGCCAAGTGCTTCGGGGGGCCGGGGAGCTGTTTTTT
NA	TRBJ2-1	NA	TRBV9	CASSPGGSVGEQFF	TGTGCCAGCAGCCCAGGGGGGTCGGTAGGCGAGCAGTTCTTC
NA	TRBJ2-1	NA	TRBV9	CASSVGIEQFF	TGTGCCAGCAGCGTAGGGATTGAGCAGTTCTTC
TRBD1	TRBJ2-1	NA	TRBV19	CASSLDRGTYNEQFF	TGTGCCAGTAGTTTGGACAGGGGTACTTACAATGAGCAGTTCTTC
TRBD1	TRBJ1-5	NA	TRBV5-8	CASSLSRGFSEPQHF	TGTGCCAGCAGCTTGAGCAGGGGGTTTAGTGAGCCCCAGCATTTT
TRBD1	TRBJ2-5	NA	TRBV30	CAWSGGGSRETQYF	TGTGCCTGGAGTGGAGGGGGCTCGCGCGAGACCCAGTACTTC
NA	TRBJ2-5	NA	TRBV9	CASSADMIQETQYF	TGTGCCAGCAGCGCTGATATGATCCAAGAGACCCAGTACTTC
NA	TRBJ2-7	NA	TRBV5-1	CASSSDGLSSYEQYF	TGCGCCAGCAGTTCCGACGGCCTTAGCTCCTACGAGCAGTACTTC
TRBD1	TRBJ1-2	few	TRBV5-1	CASSLDRGYGYTF	TGCGCCAGCAGCCTCGACAGGGGCTATGGCTACACCTTC
NA	TRBJ2-5	once	TRBV18	CASSPRQLEGQETQYF	TGTGCCAGCTCACCTCGGCAGCTGGAGGGACAAGAGACCCAGTACTTC
TRBD1	TRBJ1-2	NA	TRBV28	CASTTGVGMYGYTF	TGTGCCAGCACCACAGGGGTAGGGATGTATGGCTACACCTTC
TRBD1	TRBJ2-2	few	TRBV30	CAQPGQGPGELFF	TGTGCCCAACCGGGACAGGGCCCCGGGGAGCTGTTTTTT
TRBD1	TRBJ1-2	few	TRBV27	CASSPDRADGYTF	TGTGCCAGCAGCCCTGACAGGGCGGATGGCTACACCTTC
TRBD1	TRBJ2-2	NA	TRBV27	CASTLRDRGPTGELFF	TGTGCCAGCACCCTCCGGGACAGGGGGCCTACCGGGGAGCTGTTTTTT